One TCR beta chain is described in this entry. These data are taken from a study of blood T cell repertoires in COVID-19. For the study at large: Sources were T cells, B-cell-depleted T cells, or PBMCs; the material itself was cDNA or gDNA.

Sequencing was performed with immunoSEQ multiplex PCR; in TCRdb, only in-frame clones are kept and a portion is missing. The table includes around 140,000 clones, around 81% detected once. The TCR was taken from a woman in her sixties or seventies with active or convalescent COVID-19. Sequencing was done on a sample of peripheral blood.

The CDR3 region has the DNA TGTGCCAGCAGCTTCCGAGACAACAAAAACATTCAGTACTTC. Translation gives CASSFRDNKNIQYF. The chain links TRBV5-4 to TRBJ2-4, with D uncertain. The ends were cut back, 2 bases at V and 3 bases at J, with 9 bases in the middle. The CDR3 totals 14 residues. Germline assignment: CDR1 SGHNT and CDR2 YYREEE (reference sequence).